One and the same sample provided the 16 T cell receptor beta chains below, sequenced in a study of OX40 agonist ivuxolimab in advanced cancers. The repertoire was sequenced with immunoSEQ multiplex PCR; TCRdb's copy has only in-frame clones and lacks some. The profile shows fewer than 70,000 clones, about 90% of them singletons. The sample in question was CD4+ or CD8+ T cells sorted from blood, obtained in a trial of the OX40 agonist ivuxolimab. The receptors derive from an adult with an advanced solid tumor such as melanoma, head and neck, liver or kidney cancer.

The V and J genes are TRBV7-3 and TRBJ1-5, with a tentative D call TRBD1 (5 bases). CDR1 SGHTA and CDR2 FQGTGA come from the germline V gene. Trimming took 5 bases from V and 7 from J, leaving 18 bases between them. This CDR3 has 15 residues. The CDR3 is CASSPWQGVGQPQHF. CDR3 in DNA: TGTGCCAGCAGCCCGTGGCAGGGTGTTGGCCAGCCCCAGCATTTT.

The chain links TRBV9 to TRBJ1-3, with 8 bases identical to TRBD1. With 0 bases clipped from V and 7 bases from J, the junction kept 6 bases outside the gene matches. The germline V gene has CDR1 SGDLS and CDR2 YYNGEE. This CDR3 comprises 15 residues. Written as DNA, the CDR3 is TGTGCCAGCAGCGTAGCTACGGGGACAGGTAACACCATATATTTT. Protein sequence: CASSVATGTGNTIYF.

V is TRBV6-5 and J is TRBJ2-2; D possibly matches TRBD1 or TRBD2 (5 bases each). V lost 7 bases and J 5 bases, leaving 14 bases between the germline ends. The CDR3 consists of 14 residues. CDR1 and CDR2 from the germline V gene are MNHEY and SVGAGI. CDR3 in DNA: TGTGCCAGCACCCCAGGGTGGGGGACCGGGGAGCTGTTTTTT. Amino acids: CASTPGWGTGELFF.

The chain joins TRBV7-2 to TRBJ2-4, with a weak D call TRBD2 (6 bases). Germline V gene data show CDR1 as SGHTA and CDR2 as FQGNSA. V lost 3 bases and J lost 0, with 6 bases in between. The CDR3 spans 14 residues. The chain's CDR3 is CASSLGLAKNIQYF. CDR3 DNA: TGTGCCAGCAGCTTGGGACTAGCCAAAAACATTCAGTACTTC.

Written as DNA, the CDR3 is TGTGCCAGCAGCGTAGCCCCAGGGGGGACAGATACGCAGTATTTT. The encoded protein is CASSVAPGGTDTQYF. The V gene is TRBV9, the J gene TRBJ2-3; TRBD1 is a possible D gene (7 bases). Between the trimmed V and J ends, which lost 0 bases and 3 bases, there was a span of 11 bases. Germline V CDR1 and CDR2: SGDLS, YYNGEE. The CDR3 consists of 15 residues.

This rearrangement joins TRBV28 to TRBJ2-7; no reliable D call. The length of the CDR3 is 12 residues. V gave up 6 bases and J gave up 3 bases, with 9 bases separating them. The germline V gene encodes CDR1 MDHEN and CDR2 SYDVKM. In DNA, the CDR3 is TGTGCCAGCAGATACTCCCACTACGAGCAGTACTTC. Its translation is CASRYSHYEQYF.

This chain connects TRBV4-1 to TRBJ1-6, with D unclear. The V end was cut by 0 bases, the J end by 0 bases, with 9 bases between. The CDR3 has 17 residues. CDR1 and CDR2 from the germline V gene are MGHRA and YSYEKL. The CDR3 is CASSQDAESSYNSPLHF. The CDR3 region has the DNA TGCGCCAGCAGCCAAGATGCGGAGAGCTCCTATAATTCACCCCTCCACTTT.

The J gene is TRBJ1-1, the V gene TRBV18; TRBD1 matches at 7 bases. Germline V gives CDR1 KGHSH, CDR2 LQKENI. J was trimmed by 1 base and V by 4 bases; bases with no gene match: 6. The CDR3 is 15 residues long. CDR3 amino acids: CASSLIGTENTEAFF. The CDR3 nucleotides read TGTGCCAGCTCACTAATCGGGACAGAGAACACTGAAGCTTTCTTT.

The chain combines TRBV19 with TRBJ2-7; no clear D gene. There are 11 residues in the CDR3. The V end was cut by 9 bases, the J end by 4 bases, with 10 bases between. Per the germline V gene, CDR1 is LNHDA and CDR2 is SQIVND (reference sequence). CDR3 DNA: TGTGCCAGGAACGGCGTTTACGAGCAGTACTTC. It yields the protein CARNGVYEQYF.

This rearrangement joins TRBV9 to TRBJ2-7, with 7 bases fitting TRBD1. There are 14 residues in the CDR3. V was pared by 0 bases and J by 3 bases, with 3 bases of the junction left unmatched. CDR1 is SGDLS, CDR2 YYNGEE, per germline. The CDR3 loop is CASSVGGQIYEQYF. For the CDR3, the DNA is TGTGCCAGCAGCGTAGGGGGACAGATCTACGAGCAGTACTTC. Supplemented by reference TRBV9 and TRBJ2-7, the full variable domain reads DSGVTQTPKHLITATGQRVTLRCSPRSGDLSVYWYQQSLDQGLQFLIQYYNGEERAKGNILERFSAQQFPDLHSELNLSSLELGDSALYFCASSVGGQIYEQYFGPGTRLTVT.

CDR3 protein: CASSYHTSGSYEQYF. The CDR3 DNA reads TGTGCCAGCAGTTACCACACTAGCGGGAGTTACGAGCAGTACTTC. The chain links TRBV6-5 to TRBJ2-7, with 11 positions matching TRBD2. Trimming took 2 bases from V and 4 from J; bases not matched to a gene: 4. Germline assignment: CDR1 MNHEY and CDR2 SVGAGI. The CDR3 contains 15 residues.

The rearrangement uses TRBV20-1 and TRBJ1-1; D uncertain. Trimming removed 1 base at V and 10 bases at J, with 10 bases between. In germline, CDR1 is DFQATT, CDR2 SNEGSKA (reference sequence). The CDR3 totals 11 residues. In DNA form, the CDR3 reads TGCAGTGCTAGAGCGGGATCTGCAGCTTTCTTT. Amino acids: CSARAGSAAFF.

The rearrangement links TRBV11-2 to TRBJ1-4; D might be TRBD1 (5 bases). This CDR3 has 13 amino acids. V was trimmed by 2 bases and J by 7 bases, leaving 8 bases between them. Germline-derived CDR1 and CDR2 are SGHAT and FQNNGV. The CDR3 region has the DNA TGTGCCAGCAGCTTATCTCAGGGTGAAAAACTGTTTTTT. This translates into CASSLSQGEKLFF.

This sequence joins TRBV9 and TRBJ2-7, with TRBD2 identical over 9 bases. Germline assignment: CDR1 SGDLS and CDR2 YYNGEE. The V and J ends lost 0 bases and 7 bases, in that order; junction bases with no gene match: 8. The CDR3 contains 15 residues. DNA of the CDR3: TGTGCCAGCAGCGTAGAGCCTAGCGGGATTGGGGAGCAGTACTTC. Translation gives CASSVEPSGIGEQYF.

The rearrangement joins TRBV5-3 to TRBJ1-3; perhaps TRBD1 as D (6 bases). TRBV5-3 is annotated as an ORF whose role is uncertain. The CDR3 length is 19 residues. V lost 4 bases, J lost 2 bases, and 25 bases lay in between. This CDR3 reads CARSGAGLDRPSPGNTIYF. The CDR3, as DNA: TGTGCCAGAAGCGGGGCGGGGTTGGACAGACCCTCTCCTGGAAACACCATATATTTT.

V usage is TRBV6-1 and J usage is TRBJ1-1, with 9 bases that match TRBD1. Germline V gives CDR1 MNHNS, CDR2 SASEGT. The CDR3 sequence is 14 residues long. Trimming at V came to 2 bases and at J to 8 bases, leaving 6 bases not matched to a gene. The CDR3: CASSESTGTGEAFF. DNA of the CDR3: TGTGCCAGCAGTGAATCAACCGGGACAGGGGAAGCTTTCTTT.